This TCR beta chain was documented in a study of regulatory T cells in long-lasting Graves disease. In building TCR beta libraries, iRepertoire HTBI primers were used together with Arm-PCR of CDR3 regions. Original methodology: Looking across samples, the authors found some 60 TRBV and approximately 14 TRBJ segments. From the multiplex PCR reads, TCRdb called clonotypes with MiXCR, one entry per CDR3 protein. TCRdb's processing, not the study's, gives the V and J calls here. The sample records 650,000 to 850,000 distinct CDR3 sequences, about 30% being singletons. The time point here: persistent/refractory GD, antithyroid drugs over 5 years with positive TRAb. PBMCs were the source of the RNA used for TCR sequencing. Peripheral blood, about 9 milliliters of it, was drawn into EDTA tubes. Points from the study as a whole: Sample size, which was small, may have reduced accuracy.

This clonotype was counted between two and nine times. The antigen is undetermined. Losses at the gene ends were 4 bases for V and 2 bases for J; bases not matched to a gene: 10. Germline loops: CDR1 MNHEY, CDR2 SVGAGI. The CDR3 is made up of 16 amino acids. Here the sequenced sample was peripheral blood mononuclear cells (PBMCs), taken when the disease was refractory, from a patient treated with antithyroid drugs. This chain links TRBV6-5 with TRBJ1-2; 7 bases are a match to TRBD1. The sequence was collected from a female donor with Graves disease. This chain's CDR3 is CASSLTWDSLNYGYTF. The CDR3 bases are TGTGCCAGCAGTTTGACTTGGGACAGCCTGAACTATGGCTACACCTTC.